The T cell receptor (beta chain) described here comes from a study of regulatory T cells in long-lasting Graves disease. The time point was: persistent/refractory GD, antithyroid drugs over 5 years with positive TRAb. From PBMCs, RNA was extracted and then used to make the TCR library. With iRepertoire HTBI primers and Arm-PCR of CDR3 regions, TCR beta libraries were built. A single record per CDR3 protein comes from TCRdb applying MiXCR to the multiplex PCR reads. The data show about 470,000 distinct CDR3 sequences, less than 25% seen once. The CDR3 is made up of 15 amino acids. Germline-derived CDR1 and CDR2 are SGHVS and FNYEAQ. V dropped 4 bases and J dropped 2 bases, with 15 bases sitting between them. This clonotype was picked up a small number of times.

This sequence was found in a female donor with Graves disease. The genes are TRBV7-6 and TRBJ2-7; weak D call: TRBD2 (7 bases). The sample consisted of peripheral blood mononuclear cells (PBMCs), taken when the disease was refractory, from a patient treated with antithyroid drugs. CDR3 DNA: TGTGCCAGCAGCTCAAAAACAGGGACTACCTACGAGCAGTACTTC. It is translated as CASSSKTGTTYEQYF. The full variable domain, rest sourced from reference TRBV7-6 and TRBJ2-7, is GAGVSQSPRYKVTKRGQDVALRCDPISGHVSLYWYRQALGQGPEFLTYFNYEAQQDKSGLPNDRFSAERPEGSISTLTIQRTEQRDSAMYRCASSSKTGTTYEQYFGPGTRLTVT.